One and the same sample provided the 31 T cell receptor beta chains below, sequenced in a study of CXCR3-negative and CXCR3-positive naive CD8 T cells. General observations from the study: TRB CDR3s of CXCR3-positive naive cells were more hydrophobic than those of CXCR3-negative naive cells.

UMI-labeled 5' RACE TRB cDNA libraries were prepared from the cells. TCRdb reworked the 5' RACE reads into one entry per CDR3 protein, no DNA. Its table records 65,000 to 75,000 distinct CDR3 sequences. Antigen specificity for these receptors is unknown. Material: naive CXCR3+ CD8+ T cells from blood. The subset is: CD45RO-CCR7+CD27+CD95- naive CD8+ T cells expressing CXCR3 (TNR3+). The receptor source for this set is a human donor in good health. Some clones in this sample may be carry-over from other donors' samples.

The CDR3 is CASSLGEGMSSYEQYF. J is TRBJ2-7 and V is TRBV7-6; TCRdb proposes TRBD2, but this gene call is untestable without DNA. The CDR3 consists of 16 residues. The V gene's germline CDR1 is SGHVS and CDR2 FNYEAQ.

This chain joins TRBV7-8 and TRBJ2-2; TCRdb names TRBD1, which stays unverified in the absence of DNA. This CDR3 region has 16 residues. The germline V gene has CDR1 SGHVS and CDR2 FQNEAQ. The CDR3 sequence: CASSLTRGLAAGELFF.

The rearrangement links TRBV3-1 to TRBJ2-4. The CDR3 is made up of 15 amino acids. Germline V lookup: CDR1 LGHDT, CDR2 YNNKEL (reference sequence). The CDR3 loop reads CASSPTGSVVNIQYF.

The J gene is TRBJ2-1, the V gene TRBV14; TCRdb names TRBD1, which stays unverified in the absence of DNA. CDR1 is SGHDN, CDR2 FVKESK, per germline. This CDR3 region has 15 residues. This CDR3 is CASSQEDRVFGEQFF.

CDR3 loop: CSASSTGTGDYEQYF. V and J are TRBV20-1 and TRBJ2-7; TCRdb indicates TRBD1, and absent DNA this call remains unverified. The CDR3 has 15 amino acids. Looked up from germline, CDR1 is DFQATT and CDR2 is SNEGSKA (reference sequence).

The chain joins TRBV20-1 to TRBJ2-1; TCRdb lists TRBD2, though no DNA is available to test this call. The CDR3 contains 14 residues. Germline lookup yields CDR1 DFQATT and CDR2 SNEGSKA (reference sequence). The CDR3 region is CSASSGSSYNEQFF.

This chain uses TRBV5-4 with TRBJ2-5; TCRdb indicates TRBD1, and absent DNA this call remains unverified. The CDR3 contains 14 residues. Germline V gene data show CDR1 as SGHNT and CDR2 as YYREEE (reference sequence). CDR3 loop: CASSLGRYQETQYF.

The gene calls are TRBV25-1 and TRBJ2-5; checking the TCRdb D call of TRBD1 is not possible without DNA. Per the germline V gene, CDR1 is MGHDK and CDR2 is SYGVNS. The CDR3 covers 11 residues. The CDR3 is CASISGSVLYF.

This chain connects TRBV12-3 or TRBV12-4 to TRBJ2-5; no DNA is available, so the TRBD1 call from TCRdb remains unchecked. The CDR3 spans 13 residues. CDR3 loop: CASSFQQVAAQYF.

The genes are TRBV29-1 and TRBJ2-7. CDR3 length equals 15 residues. The germline V gene has CDR1 SQVTM and CDR2 ANQGSEA. The CDR3 loop reads CSVEVPSDTSYEQYF.

The chain combines TRBV12-3 or TRBV12-4 with TRBJ2-2; TCRdb's assignment of TRBD1 cannot be checked, as there is no DNA. This CDR3 comprises 14 residues. The CDR3 sequence is CASRKTGKTGELFF.

The CDR3: CASAPGYNEQFF. The chain uses TRBV27 and TRBJ2-1; as DNA is missing, the TRBD1 call by TCRdb cannot be tested. CDR1 is MNHEY, CDR2 SMNVEV, per germline (reference sequence). The CDR3 loop spans 12 amino acids.

The V and J genes are TRBV14 and TRBJ2-7; no DNA is available, so the TRBD1 call from TCRdb remains unchecked. This CDR3 comprises 14 residues. The germline V gene has CDR1 SGHDN and CDR2 FVKESK. This CDR3 is CASSQGTGGYEQYF. The complete variable domain, with remaining parts taken from reference TRBV14 and TRBJ2-7, reads EAGVTQFPSHSVIEKGQTVTLRCDPISGHDNLYWYRRVMGKEIKFLLHFVKESKQDESGMPNNRFLAERTGGTYSTLKVQPAELEDSGVYFCASSQGTGGYEQYFGPGTRLTVT.

The chain uses TRBV11-2 and TRBJ2-5; the TCRdb D gene call, TRBD1, has no DNA to confirm it. The CDR3 sequence is 15 residues long. Germline CDR1 SGHAT, CDR2 FQNNGV. The CDR3 loop reads CASSPPGQGRETQYF.

This chain uses TRBV12-3 or TRBV12-4 with TRBJ2-1; TCRdb names TRBD1, which stays unverified in the absence of DNA. The CDR3 sequence is 16 residues long. The CDR3 sequence is CASSDYLGTGSNEQFF.

This chain joins TRBV5-5 and TRBJ2-1; with no DNA, the TCRdb D assignment of TRBD1 cannot be verified. The CDR3 is 13 amino acids. Germline V gene sequence: CDR1 SGHKS, CDR2 YYEKEE (reference sequence). This chain's CDR3 is CASSFHRANEQFF. The whole variable domain, filled in from reference TRBV5-5 and TRBJ2-1, reads DAGVTQSPTHLIKTRGQQVTLRCSPISGHKSVSWYQQVLGQGPQFIFQYYEKEERGRGNFPDRFSARQFPNYSSELNVNALLLGDSALYLCASSFHRANEQFFGPGTRLTVL.

J is TRBJ2-1 and V is TRBV2; the D call from TCRdb, TRBD2, cannot be confirmed without DNA. Per the germline V gene, CDR1 is SNHLY and CDR2 is FYNNEI. This CDR3 is built from 14 residues. The CDR3 reads CARLGGLAADEQFF.

The chain joins TRBV29-1 to TRBJ1-1; TCRdb's D call, TRBD1, is unchecked because there is no DNA. This CDR3 has 12 amino acids. Per germline, CDR1 SQVTM and CDR2 ANQGSEA. Here the CDR3 reads CSVEKPQGEAFF.

The J gene is TRBJ2-5, the V gene TRBV29-1. The germline gives CDR1 SQVTM, CDR2 ANQGSEA. This CDR3 contains 11 residues. The CDR3 is CSVEMQETQYF.

The rearrangement uses TRBV29-1 and TRBJ2-7. Germline values: CDR1 SQVTM, CDR2 ANQGSEA. This CDR3 is built from 14 residues. CDR3: CSVEDTGLGYEQYF.

The chain joins TRBV20-1 to TRBJ2-5. The CDR3 extends over 14 amino acids. Germline V gene data show CDR1 as DFQATT and CDR2 as SNEGSKA (reference sequence). CDR3 amino acids: CSARDLAVVETQYF.

The V gene is TRBV5-5, the J gene TRBJ2-1; TCRdb returns TRBD1, unconfirmable since there is no DNA. This CDR3 comprises 15 residues. Germline lookup yields CDR1 SGHKS and CDR2 YYEKEE (reference sequence). This CDR3 is CASSLPQVAVGEQFF.

This chain links TRBV7-3 with TRBJ2-2. CDR1 is SGHTA and CDR2 is FQGTGA in the germline V gene. CDR3 length: 12 amino acids. The CDR3 sequence is CASRRDTGELFF.

V gene TRBV12-3 or TRBV12-4 combines with J gene TRBJ2-2. The CDR3 runs 12 residues. CDR3 sequence: CASSPRTGELFF.

The J gene is TRBJ2-1, the V gene TRBV7-9; without DNA, the TCRdb call of TRBD1 cannot be checked. The CDR3 is 17 amino acids. The germline CDR1 and CDR2 sequences are SEHNR and FQNEAQ (reference sequence). Here the CDR3 reads CDSSPPPAGSSYNEQFF.

The chain recombines TRBV7-9 with TRBJ1-4; TCRdb gives TRBD1 as the D gene, but with no DNA this cannot be confirmed. This CDR3 spans 14 amino acids. Germline CDR1 reads SEHNR; CDR2 reads FQNEAQ (reference sequence). The CDR3 protein is CASSPSTGSLILFF.

The chain links TRBV29-1 to TRBJ1-5. Germline V CDR1 and CDR2: SQVTM, ANQGSEA. CDR3 size: 13 residues. CDR3 amino acids: CSVGGALNQPQHF.

The gene calls are TRBV28 and TRBJ1-1; TCRdb outputs TRBD1, but without DNA this stays unchecked. CDR3 size: 16 residues. Germline V gene lookup returns CDR1 MDHEN and CDR2 SYDVKM. The chain's CDR3 is CASTSFRRGADTEAFF.

The chain is built from TRBV4-3 and TRBJ2-1; TCRdb's assignment of TRBD1 cannot be checked, as there is no DNA. Germline V gene data show CDR1 as LGHNA and CDR2 as YSLEER. CDR3 length: 19 amino acids. CDR3 in amino acids: CASSQVSRGQGDYYGEQFF.

The chain has TRBV2 and TRBJ1-4. Per germline, CDR1 SNHLY and CDR2 FYNNEI. The CDR3 extends over 14 amino acids. This CDR3 reads CASRRRGINEKLFF.

The V gene is TRBV20-1, the J gene TRBJ2-3; TCRdb designates TRBD2, a call that cannot be tested without DNA. Germline lookup yields CDR1 DFQATT and CDR2 SNEGSKA (reference sequence). CDR3 size: 13 residues. This CDR3 is CSARKRDTDTQYF.